This T cell receptor (beta chain) was recorded in a study of PD-1 blockade in classical Hodgkin lymphoma. Study-wide results and caveats: CD4+ but not CD8+ TCR diversity rose significantly by C4D1.

The time point denotes: cycle 4 day 1 (C4D1), after more than five weeks of nivolumab. With no exception, relapse followed autologous stem cell transplantation in all patients, and brentuximab vedotin exposure varied. Best response was recorded as complete response, partial response or progressive disease. Assay: immunoSEQ multiplex PCR; the TCRdb copy retains only in-frame clones and omits some. The sample carries some 96,000 clones, 85% to 95% recorded once. With regard to this clone: Its specificity is not known.

Here the sequenced sample was peripheral blood mononuclear cells (PBMCs), taken before the fourth cycle of nivolumab. The source of this sequence is a human donor with classical Hodgkin lymphoma.

CDR3 bases: TGTGCCAGCAGCTTGGCCGAGCGGCCGTACGAGCAGTACTTC. As protein: CASSLAERPYEQYF. The V and J genes are TRBV5-4 and TRBJ2-7; TRBD2 is a possible D gene (5 bases). CDR1 is SGHNT, CDR2 YYREEE, per germline (reference sequence). The CDR3 totals 14 residues. Trimming shortened V by 0 bases and J by 4 bases, and 11 bases separated the two germline ends.